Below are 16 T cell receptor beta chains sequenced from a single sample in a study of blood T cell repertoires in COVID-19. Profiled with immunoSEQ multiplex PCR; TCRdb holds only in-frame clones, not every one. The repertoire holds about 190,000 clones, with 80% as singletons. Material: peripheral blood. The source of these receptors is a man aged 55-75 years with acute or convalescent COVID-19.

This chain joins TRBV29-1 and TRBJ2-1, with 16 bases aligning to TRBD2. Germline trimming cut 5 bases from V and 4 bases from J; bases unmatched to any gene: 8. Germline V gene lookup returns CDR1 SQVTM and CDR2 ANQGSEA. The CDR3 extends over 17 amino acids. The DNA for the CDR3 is TGCAGCGTTAGGGGGGGACTAGCGGGAGGGATTTACAATGAGCAGTTCTTC. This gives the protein CSVRGGLAGGIYNEQFF.

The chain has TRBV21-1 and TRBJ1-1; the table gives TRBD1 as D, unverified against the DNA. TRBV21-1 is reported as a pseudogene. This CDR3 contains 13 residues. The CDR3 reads CAREGQGSTEAFF. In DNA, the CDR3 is TGTGCCAGAGAAGGACAGGGTAGCACTGAAGCTTTCTTT.

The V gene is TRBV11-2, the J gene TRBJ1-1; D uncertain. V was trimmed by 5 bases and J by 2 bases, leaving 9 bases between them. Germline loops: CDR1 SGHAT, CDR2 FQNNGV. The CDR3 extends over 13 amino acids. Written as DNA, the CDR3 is TGTGCCAGCAGCCCTAGGTTCAACACTGAAGCTTTCTTT. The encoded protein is CASSPRFNTEAFF.

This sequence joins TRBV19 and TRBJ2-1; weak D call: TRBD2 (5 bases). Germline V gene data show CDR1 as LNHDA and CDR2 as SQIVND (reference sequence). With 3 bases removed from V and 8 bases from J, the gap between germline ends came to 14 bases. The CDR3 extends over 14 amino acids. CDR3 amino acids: CASSIWLADDEQFF. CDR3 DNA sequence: TGTGCCAGTAGTATCTGGCTAGCTGATGATGAGCAGTTCTTC.

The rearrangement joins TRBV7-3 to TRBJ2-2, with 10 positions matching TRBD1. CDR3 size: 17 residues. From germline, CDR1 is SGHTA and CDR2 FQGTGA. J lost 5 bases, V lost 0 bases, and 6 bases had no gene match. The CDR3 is CASSLTRGGQGTGELFF. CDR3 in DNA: TGTGCCAGCAGCTTAACTAGAGGGGGACAGGGGACCGGGGAGCTGTTTTTT.

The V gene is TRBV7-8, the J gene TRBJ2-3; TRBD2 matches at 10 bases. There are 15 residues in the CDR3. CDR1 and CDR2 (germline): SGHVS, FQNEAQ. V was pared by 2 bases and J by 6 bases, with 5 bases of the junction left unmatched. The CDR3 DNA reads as TGTGCCAGCAGCTTAAGACTAGCGGGTGGGGATACGCAGTATTTT. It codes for CASSLRLAGGDTQYF.

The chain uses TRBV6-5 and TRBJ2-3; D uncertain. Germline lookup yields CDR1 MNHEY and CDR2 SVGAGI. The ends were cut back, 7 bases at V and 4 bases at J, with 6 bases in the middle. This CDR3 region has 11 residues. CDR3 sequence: CASKRADTQYF. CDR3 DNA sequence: TGTGCCAGCAAACGCGCAGATACGCAGTATTTT.

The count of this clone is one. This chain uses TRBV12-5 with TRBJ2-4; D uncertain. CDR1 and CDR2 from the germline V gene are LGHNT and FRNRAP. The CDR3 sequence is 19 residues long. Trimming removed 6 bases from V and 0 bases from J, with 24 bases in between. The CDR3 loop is CASGHRYTTLSLAKNIQYF. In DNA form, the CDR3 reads TGTGCTAGTGGACACCGCTACACTACTCTCTCCTTAGCCAAAAACATTCAGTACTTC.

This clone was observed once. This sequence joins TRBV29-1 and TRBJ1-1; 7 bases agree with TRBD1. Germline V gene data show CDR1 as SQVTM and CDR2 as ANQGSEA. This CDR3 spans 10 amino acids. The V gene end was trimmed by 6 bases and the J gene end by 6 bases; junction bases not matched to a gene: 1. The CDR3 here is CSVGQAEAFF. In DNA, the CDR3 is TGCAGCGTAGGACAGGCTGAAGCTTTCTTT.

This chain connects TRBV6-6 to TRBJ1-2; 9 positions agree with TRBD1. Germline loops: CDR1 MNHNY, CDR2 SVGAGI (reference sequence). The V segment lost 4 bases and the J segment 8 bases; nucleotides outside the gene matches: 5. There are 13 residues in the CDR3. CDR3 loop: CASSSGQGFGYTF. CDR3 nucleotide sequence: TGTGCCAGCAGTTCCGGACAGGGGTTCGGCTACACCTTC.

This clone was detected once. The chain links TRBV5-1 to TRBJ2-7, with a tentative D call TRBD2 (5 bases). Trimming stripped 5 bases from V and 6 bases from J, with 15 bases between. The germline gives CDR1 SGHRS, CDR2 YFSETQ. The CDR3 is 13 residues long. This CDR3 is CASSPSGTPEQYF. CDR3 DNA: TGCGCCAGCAGTCCCTCGGGAACCCCCGAGCAGTACTTC.

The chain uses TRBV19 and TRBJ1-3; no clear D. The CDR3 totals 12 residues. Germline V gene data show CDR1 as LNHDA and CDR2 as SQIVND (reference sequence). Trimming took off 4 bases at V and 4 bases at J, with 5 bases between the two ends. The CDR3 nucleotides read TGTGCCAGTAGTAACTTAGGAAACACCATATATTTT. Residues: CASSNLGNTIYF.

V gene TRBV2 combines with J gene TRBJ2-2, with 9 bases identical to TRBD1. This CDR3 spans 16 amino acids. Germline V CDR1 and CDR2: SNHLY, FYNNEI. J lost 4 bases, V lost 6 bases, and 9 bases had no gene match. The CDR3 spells CASSPPGTGTTGELFF. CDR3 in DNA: TGTGCCAGCAGCCCACCCGGGACAGGGACCACCGGGGAGCTGTTTTTT. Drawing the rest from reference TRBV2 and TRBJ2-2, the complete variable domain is EPEVTQTPSHQVTQMGQEVILRCVPISNHLYFYWYRQILGQKVEFLVSFYNNEISEKSEIFDDQFSVERPDGSNFTLKIRSTKLEDSAMYFCASSPPGTGTTGELFFGEGSRLTVL.

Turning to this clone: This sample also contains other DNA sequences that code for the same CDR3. The CDR3 sequence: CASSLQGANYGYTF. CDR3 DNA sequence: TGTGCCAGCAGCTTGCAAGGAGCTAACTATGGCTACACCTTC. The chain recombines TRBV5-4 with TRBJ1-2, with D unclear. The CDR3 is 14 amino acids. Germline values: CDR1 SGHNT, CDR2 YYREEE (reference sequence). Trimming shortened V by 1 base and J by 0 bases, and 7 bases separated the two germline ends.

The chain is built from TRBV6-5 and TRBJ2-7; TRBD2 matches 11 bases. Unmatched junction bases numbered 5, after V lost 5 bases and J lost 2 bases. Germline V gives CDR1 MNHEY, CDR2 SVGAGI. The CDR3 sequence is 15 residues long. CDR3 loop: CASSPGLAAPYEQYF. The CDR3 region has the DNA TGTGCCAGCAGTCCGGGACTAGCGGCACCCTACGAGCAGTACTTC.

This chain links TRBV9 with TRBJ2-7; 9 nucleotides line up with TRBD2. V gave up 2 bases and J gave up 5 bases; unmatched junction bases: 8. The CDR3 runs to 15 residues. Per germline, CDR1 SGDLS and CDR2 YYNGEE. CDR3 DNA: TGTGCCAGCAGCGTGGATAGCGGGAGTCCCCACGAGCAGTACTTC. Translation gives CASSVDSGSPHEQYF.